This passage covers 11 T cell receptor beta chains from one sample sequenced in a study of CD8+ T cells in alopecia areata. Stated treatment: oral pan-JAK inhibitor, 5-10 mg twice daily. Isolated RNA was reverse transcribed into cDNA used as the sequencing template. TCRdb keeps only in-frame clones here, not all; method: immunoSEQ multiplex PCR. The profile shows about 190,000 clones, 64% of them singletons. Sequencing was performed on CD4+ T cells sorted from blood, taken at week 4, from a patient treated with tofacitinib. These receptors all come from a human donor with alopecia areata.

This chain joins TRBV7-9 and TRBJ2-5; D may match TRBD1 or TRBD2 (6 bases each). V was clipped by 5 bases and J by 0 bases, with 19 bases between them. The CDR3 is 17 amino acids. Germline CDR1 reads SEHNR; CDR2 reads FQNEAQ (reference sequence). The CDR3 reads CASSPRGGPANQETQYF. CDR3 DNA sequence: TGTGCCAGCAGCCCGAGAGGGGGGCCCGCCAACCAAGAGACCCAGTACTTC.

For the CDR3, the DNA is TGCAGCGCCAAAGTGAGGGAGACCCAGTACTTC. It is translated as CSAKVRETQYF. The J gene is TRBJ2-5, the V gene TRBV20-1; D gene uncertain. Germline loops: CDR1 DFQATT, CDR2 SNEGSKA (reference sequence). This CDR3 has 11 amino acids.

V and J are TRBV30 and TRBJ1-1; weak D call: TRBD1 (5 bases). CDR1 and CDR2 (germline): GTSNPN, SVGIG (reference sequence). The CDR3 spans 13 residues. Trimming took 4 bases from V and 5 from J, leaving 14 bases between them. The CDR3 spells CAWIPYGGTEAFF. The CDR3 DNA reads TGTGCCTGGATCCCGTACGGGGGGACTGAAGCTTTCTTT.

The sample holds a few counts of this clone. This chain joins TRBV28 and TRBJ2-2; 11 nucleotides line up with TRBD2. V was clipped by 7 bases and J by 5 bases; unmatched bases: 6. Looked up from germline, CDR1 is MDHEN and CDR2 is SYDVKM. This CDR3 comprises 15 residues. The CDR3 is CASKPRLAGTGELFF. The DNA of the CDR3 is TGTGCCAGCAAACCAAGACTAGCGGGGACCGGGGAGCTGTTTTTT.

V is TRBV29-1 and J is TRBJ2-5; possibly TRBD2 for D (5 bases). Trimming shortened V by 5 bases and J by 5 bases, and 15 bases separated the two germline ends. Germline V CDR1 and CDR2: SQVTM, ANQGSEA. This CDR3 comprises 13 residues. In DNA form, the CDR3 reads TGCAGCGTTTTACGGGGATTTGGGGAGACCCAGTACTTC. This translates into CSVLRGFGETQYF.

The chain is built from TRBV30 and TRBJ1-1; D unclear. Germline-derived CDR1 and CDR2 are GTSNPN and SVGIG (reference sequence). CDR3 length: 12 amino acids. Deletions cut 0 bases from V and 1 base from J, with 3 bases between. The DNA of the CDR3 is TGTGCCTGGAGTGTATCGAACACTGAAGCTTTCTTT. Residues: CAWSVSNTEAFF.

For the CDR3, the DNA is TGTGCCTGGACCGGGGACGGATTGGAGGGCTATGGCTACACCTTC. This sequence encodes CAWTGDGLEGYGYTF. The rearrangement uses TRBV30 and TRBJ1-2; maybe TRBD1 (5 bases). CDR1 GTSNPN and CDR2 SVGIG come from the germline V gene (reference sequence). The CDR3 loop spans 15 amino acids. Between the trimmed V and J ends, which lost 4 bases and 4 bases, there was a span of 19 bases. Complete variable domain (other parts from reference TRBV30 and TRBJ1-2): SQTIHQWPATLVQPVGSPLSLECTVEGTSNPNLYWYRQAAGRGLQLLFYSVGIGQISSEVPQNLSASRPQDRQFILSSKKLLLSDSGFYLCAWTGDGLEGYGYTFGSGTRLTVV.

In its sample, this clone was seen a few times. This rearrangement joins TRBV27 to TRBJ2-1, with D possibly TRBD1 on 5 matching bases. The germline gives CDR1 MNHEY, CDR2 SMNVEV (reference sequence). The length of the CDR3 is 17 residues. V lost 5 bases and J lost 9, with 26 bases in between. The CDR3 here is CASSPRYTGAVWGEQFF. As DNA, the CDR3 is TGTGCCAGCAGTCCCCGGTACACAGGTGCAGTATGGGGTGAGCAGTTCTTC.

This clone has only one observation. The J gene is TRBJ2-5, the V gene TRBV30; possible D gene TRBD2, 5 bases. Germline CDR1 reads GTSNPN; CDR2 reads SVGIG (reference sequence). This CDR3 spans 16 amino acids. V was cut by 0 bases and J by 4 bases, with 18 bases left in between. CDR3 nucleotide sequence: TGTGCCTGGAGTGTGTCCTGGGAGAGCGGTACAGAGACCCAGTACTTC. Residues: CAWSVSWESGTETQYF.

Of note for this clone: One end of the junction fails to match germline, which may point to a read error. The chain is built from TRBV7-7 and TRBJ2-5, with 12 bases aligning to TRBD2. The CDR3 spans 15 residues. The germline gives CDR1 SSHAT, CDR2 FNYEAQ (reference sequence). The CDR3 loop is CASSPGLAGQETQYF. CDR3 DNA: TGTGCTAGCAGCCCGGGACTAGCGGGCCAAGAGACCCAGTACTTC.

As for this clone: Other DNA sequences in this specimen translate into the identical CDR3. The V and J genes are TRBV30 and TRBJ2-3; D is uncertain. The V gene's germline CDR1 is GTSNPN and CDR2 SVGIG (reference sequence). V was clipped by 1 base and J by 5 bases, with 4 bases between them. This CDR3 region has 11 residues. The CDR3 DNA sequence: TGTGCCTGGAGTGCCAGAGATACGCAGTATTTT. Translation gives CAWSARDTQYF.